The rows below give T cell receptor beta chains drawn from one sample of a study of blood T cell repertoires in COVID-19. Clones were sequenced by immunoSEQ multiplex PCR, and TCRdb holds only the in-frame ones, with some missing. The table records fewer than 250,000 clones, 83% of them present only once. The material sequenced was PBMCs or T cells enriched from blood (not recorded which). These receptors came from a woman between 40 and 55 years old who had been exposed to COVID-19. The CDR3 runs from the conserved cysteine through the conserved F or W. A D gene is named only where the DNA matches it firmly. Only some rows state a clone size, as once, few, many or a class for expanded clones.

j_call: TRBJ2-5
v_call: TRBV5-4
d_call: TRBD2
clone_size: NA
cdr3_aa: CASSVAGPGETQYF
cdr3_nt: TGTGCCAGCAGCGTAGCGGGGCCCGGAGAGACCCAGTACTTC

j_call: TRBJ2-3
v_call: TRBV10-3
d_call: TRBD1
clone_size: once
cdr3_aa: CAISDNPGQGAETQYF
cdr3_nt: TGTGCCATCAGCGATAATCCGGGACAGGGGGCGGAAACGCAGTATTTT

j_call: TRBJ2-6
v_call: TRBV11-3
d_call: NA
clone_size: NA
cdr3_aa: CASSPGGSGANVLTF
cdr3_nt: TGTGCCAGCAGCCCCGGGGGTTCTGGGGCCAACGTCCTGACTTTC

j_call: TRBJ1-1
v_call: TRBV19
d_call: NA
clone_size: NA
cdr3_aa: CASSIDAGQETEAFF
cdr3_nt: TGTGCCAGTAGTATAGATGCAGGTCAGGAAACTGAAGCTTTCTTT

j_call: TRBJ1-6
v_call: TRBV4-2
d_call: NA
clone_size: NA
cdr3_aa: CASSQRDRTLHF
cdr3_nt: TGTGCCAGCAGCCAACGCGACAGAACCCTCCACTTT

j_call: TRBJ1-4
v_call: TRBV3-1/TRBV3-2
d_call: TRBD1
clone_size: NA
cdr3_aa: CASSQTEGAEKLFF
cdr3_nt: TGTGCCAGCAGCCAAACGGAGGGGGCGGAAAAACTGTTTTTT

j_call: TRBJ2-3
v_call: TRBV11-2
d_call: TRBD1
clone_size: NA
cdr3_aa: CASGRTGDTQYF
cdr3_nt: TGTGCCAGCGGGAGGACAGGGGATACGCAGTATTTT

j_call: TRBJ1-3
v_call: TRBV7-2
d_call: TRBD1
clone_size: NA
cdr3_aa: CASSTQSGTGLSSGNTIYF
cdr3_nt: TGTGCCAGCAGCACCCAATCCGGGACAGGGCTCAGCTCTGGAAACACCATATATTTT

j_call: TRBJ2-6
v_call: TRBV18
d_call: NA
clone_size: once
cdr3_aa: CASSPGQVRPRSGANVLTF
cdr3_nt: TGTGCCAGCTCGCCAGGCCAGGTCCGCCCTCGTTCTGGGGCCAACGTCCTGACTTTC

j_call: TRBJ1-5
v_call: TRBV10-3
d_call: NA
clone_size: NA
cdr3_aa: CATSQGNGNQPQHF
cdr3_nt: TGTGCCACGTCCCAGGGGAATGGCAATCAGCCCCAGCATTTT

j_call: TRBJ2-5
v_call: TRBV7-8
d_call: NA
clone_size: once
cdr3_aa: CASSPGRGYGQETQYF
cdr3_nt: TGTGCCAGCAGCCCAGGGAGGGGGTATGGGCAAGAGACCCAGTACTTC

j_call: TRBJ1-2
v_call: TRBV11-2
d_call: TRBD1
clone_size: NA
cdr3_aa: CASSLDRDRVYGYTF
cdr3_nt: TGTGCCAGCAGCTTAGATCGGGACAGGGTGTACGGCTACACCTTC

j_call: TRBJ1-4
v_call: TRBV27
d_call: TRBD1
clone_size: few
cdr3_aa: CASSSRTGLNEKLFF
cdr3_nt: TGTGCCAGCAGTTCCCGGACAGGGCTTAATGAAAAACTGTTTTTT

j_call: TRBJ2-5
v_call: TRBV2
d_call: TRBD2
clone_size: NA
cdr3_aa: CASRLAGEETQYF
cdr3_nt: TGTGCCAGCAGGCTAGCGGGGGAAGAGACCCAGTACTTC

j_call: TRBJ1-2
v_call: TRBV6-2/TRBV6-3
d_call: NA
clone_size: NA
cdr3_aa: CASSYPQEGAGYGYTF
cdr3_nt: TGTGCCAGCAGTTACCCCCAGGAGGGAGCGGGCTATGGCTACACCTTC

j_call: TRBJ2-2
v_call: TRBV9
d_call: TRBD1
clone_size: NA
cdr3_aa: CASSVAPGTGATGELFF
cdr3_nt: TGTGCCAGCAGCGTAGCTCCCGGGACAGGGGCCACCGGGGAGCTGTTTTTT

j_call: TRBJ2-7
v_call: TRBV25-1
d_call: NA
clone_size: NA
cdr3_aa: CATQGGEQYF
cdr3_nt: TGTGCCACCCAAGGGGGCGAGCAGTACTTC

j_call: TRBJ1-5
v_call: TRBV7-2
d_call: NA
clone_size: NA
cdr3_aa: CASSSRVNQPQHF
cdr3_nt: TGTGCCAGCAGCTCCAGGGTCAATCAGCCCCAGCATTTT

j_call: TRBJ1-5
v_call: TRBV5-8
d_call: TRBD1
clone_size: NA
cdr3_aa: CASSPGQGNQPQHF
cdr3_nt: TGTGCCAGCAGCCCTGGACAGGGCAATCAGCCCCAGCATTTT

j_call: TRBJ2-7
v_call: TRBV27
d_call: NA
clone_size: once
cdr3_aa: CASSFAGTPYEQYF
cdr3_nt: TGTGCCAGCAGTTTTGCCGGGACACCCTACGAGCAGTACTTC

j_call: TRBJ1-4
v_call: TRBV30
d_call: NA
clone_size: NA
cdr3_aa: CAWSVRGHSRIEKLFF
cdr3_nt: TGTGCCTGGAGTGTACGAGGACACTCTAGGATTGAAAAACTGTTTTTT

j_call: TRBJ2-7
v_call: TRBV2
d_call: NA
clone_size: NA
cdr3_aa: CASSQHNDSPSYEQYF
cdr3_nt: TGTGCCAGCAGTCAACACAACGACAGCCCCTCCTACGAGCAGTACTTC

j_call: TRBJ2-2
v_call: TRBV11-2
d_call: NA
clone_size: NA
cdr3_aa: CASSLGTANTGELFF
cdr3_nt: TGTGCCAGCAGCCTGGGGACTGCGAACACCGGGGAGCTGTTTTTT

j_call: TRBJ2-7
v_call: TRBV6-1
d_call: NA
clone_size: NA
cdr3_aa: CASSEPRQVLSYEQYF
cdr3_nt: TGTGCCAGCAGTGAGCCAAGACAGGTACTCTCCTACGAGCAGTACTTC

j_call: TRBJ2-7
v_call: TRBV6-5
d_call: TRBD2
clone_size: NA
cdr3_aa: CAASGEYASYEQYF
cdr3_nt: TGTGCGGCTAGCGGGGAATATGCGTCCTACGAGCAGTACTTC

j_call: TRBJ2-2
v_call: TRBV11-2
d_call: NA
clone_size: NA
cdr3_aa: CASSLDAGQGTGELFF
cdr3_nt: TGTGCCAGCAGCTTAGATGCGGGGCAGGGCACCGGGGAGCTGTTTTTT

j_call: TRBJ1-6
v_call: TRBV28
d_call: TRBD1
clone_size: NA
cdr3_aa: CASSPGQGNSPLHF
cdr3_nt: TGTGCCAGCAGTCCCGGACAGGGTAATTCACCCCTCCACTTT

j_call: TRBJ1-5
v_call: TRBV5-8
d_call: NA
clone_size: NA
cdr3_aa: CASSLVGARSNQPQHF
cdr3_nt: TGTGCCAGCAGCTTGGTTGGGGCGAGAAGCAATCAGCCCCAGCATTTT

j_call: TRBJ1-1
v_call: TRBV7-9
d_call: NA
clone_size: NA
cdr3_aa: CASSLGGPGSNTEAFF
cdr3_nt: TGTGCCAGCAGCTTAGGTGGTCCAGGCTCGAACACTGAAGCTTTCTTT

j_call: TRBJ2-7
v_call: TRBV12-3/TRBV12-4
d_call: NA
clone_size: NA
cdr3_aa: CASSLSNGYEQYF
cdr3_nt: TGTGCCAGCAGTTTAAGCAACGGTTACGAGCAGTACTTC

j_call: TRBJ1-5
v_call: TRBV6-5
d_call: NA
clone_size: NA
cdr3_aa: CASSLTGDDNQPQHF
cdr3_nt: TGTGCCAGCAGCCTAACAGGTGATGACAATCAGCCCCAGCATTTT

j_call: TRBJ1-5
v_call: TRBV5-1
d_call: TRBD1
clone_size: NA
cdr3_aa: CASSPSGTGVQPQHF
cdr3_nt: TGCGCCAGCAGCCCGAGCGGGACAGGGGTTCAGCCCCAGCATTTT

j_call: TRBJ2-1
v_call: TRBV11-2
d_call: NA
clone_size: once
cdr3_aa: CASSLRADTNYNEQFF
cdr3_nt: TGTGCCAGCAGCTTGCGTGCAGACACGAATTACAATGAGCAGTTCTTC

j_call: TRBJ1-5
v_call: TRBV27
d_call: NA
clone_size: NA
cdr3_aa: CASRRKGGPQHF
cdr3_nt: TGTGCCAGCAGGAGGAAGGGAGGGCCCCAGCATTTT

j_call: TRBJ2-7
v_call: TRBV7-9
d_call: NA
clone_size: NA
cdr3_aa: CASGDGGSYEQYF
cdr3_nt: TGTGCCAGCGGGGACGGGGGTTCCTACGAGCAGTACTTC

j_call: TRBJ2-7
v_call: TRBV28
d_call: TRBD1
clone_size: NA
cdr3_aa: CASSLTGSEQYF
cdr3_nt: TGTGCCAGCAGCCTGACAGGGTCCGAGCAGTACTTC

j_call: TRBJ1-2
v_call: TRBV25-1
d_call: TRBD1
clone_size: NA
cdr3_aa: CASSEPTGGYGYTF
cdr3_nt: TGTGCCAGCAGTGAACCCACAGGGGGCTATGGCTACACCTTC

j_call: TRBJ1-2
v_call: TRBV2
d_call: TRBD1
clone_size: NA
cdr3_aa: CASSGTGVGGYTF
cdr3_nt: TGTGCCAGCAGTGGGACAGGGGTGGGTGGCTACACCTTC

j_call: TRBJ1-2
v_call: TRBV12-3/TRBV12-4
d_call: NA
clone_size: NA
cdr3_aa: CASRSRQHGYTF
cdr3_nt: TGTGCCAGCAGAAGCAGACAGCATGGCTACACCTTC

j_call: TRBJ2-5
v_call: TRBV5-1
d_call: TRBD2
clone_size: NA
cdr3_aa: CASSLVPSGGAVQETQYF
cdr3_nt: TGCGCCAGCAGCTTGGTGCCTAGCGGGGGGGCGGTTCAAGAGACCCAGTACTTC

j_call: TRBJ2-1
v_call: TRBV15
d_call: TRBD2
clone_size: NA
cdr3_aa: CATSRDLGPGGGNEQFF
cdr3_nt: TGTGCCACCAGCAGAGATTTAGGGCCGGGAGGAGGCAATGAGCAGTTCTTC

j_call: TRBJ2-4
v_call: TRBV4-3
d_call: NA
clone_size: NA
cdr3_aa: CASSPRAGAKNIQYF
cdr3_nt: TGCGCCAGCAGCCCCCGTGCGGGGGCCAAAAACATTCAGTACTTC

j_call: TRBJ1-5
v_call: TRBV3-1/TRBV3-2
d_call: NA
clone_size: few
cdr3_aa: CASSQGYQDQPQHF
cdr3_nt: TGTGCCAGCAGCCAAGGATATCAGGATCAGCCCCAGCATTTT

j_call: TRBJ2-7
v_call: TRBV6-5
d_call: NA
clone_size: NA
cdr3_aa: CASTPGRGIGYEQYF
cdr3_nt: TGTGCCAGCACCCCCGGGCGGGGCATAGGATACGAGCAGTACTTC

j_call: TRBJ2-3
v_call: TRBV5-1
d_call: NA
clone_size: NA
cdr3_aa: CASSRTNEDTQYF
cdr3_nt: TGCGCCAGCAGCCGCACAAACGAAGATACGCAGTATTTT

j_call: TRBJ2-1
v_call: TRBV7-3
d_call: NA
clone_size: NA
cdr3_aa: CASSLDSGDYNEQFF
cdr3_nt: TGTGCCAGCAGCCTCGATTCGGGGGACTACAATGAGCAGTTCTTC

j_call: TRBJ1-1
v_call: TRBV7-9
d_call: TRBD1
clone_size: NA
cdr3_aa: CASSQTGTGNTEAFF
cdr3_nt: TGTGCCAGCAGCCAGACCGGGACAGGGAACACTGAAGCTTTCTTT

j_call: TRBJ2-2
v_call: TRBV7-9
d_call: TRBD2
clone_size: once
cdr3_aa: CASSFRGGHTGELFF
cdr3_nt: TGTGCCAGCAGCTTTCGGGGGGGCCACACCGGGGAGCTGTTTTTT